This T cell receptor (beta chain) was retrieved from a study of T-cell reconstitution after alpha-beta-depleted transplantation in children. Unique molecular identifiers were incorporated into the prepared TCRbeta library. A single record per CDR3 protein comes from TCRdb applying MiXCR to the PCR reads. This sample has about 250,000 distinct CDR3 sequences, with roughly a quarter found just once. Germline V gene lookup returns CDR1 MRHNA and CDR2 SNTAGT. Trimming at V came to 11 bases and at J to 1 base, leaving 9 bases not matched to a gene. The CDR3 is 14 amino acids. This receptor was taken from a female patient younger than 10 who had a stem cell transplant for congenital amegakaryocytic thrombocytopenia, so the T cells may come from the graft donor. Sequencing was performed on PBMCs, mostly from graft donor cells, taken 360 days after TCRalphabeta/CD19-depleted stem cell transplant. The chain employs TRBV6-4 and TRBJ2-3, with 7 positions matching TRBD2. The CDR3 sequence is CAFRSGVGTDTQYF. The CDR3 coding sequence is TGTGCCTTCAGAAGCGGGGTGGGCACAGATACGCAGTATTTT.